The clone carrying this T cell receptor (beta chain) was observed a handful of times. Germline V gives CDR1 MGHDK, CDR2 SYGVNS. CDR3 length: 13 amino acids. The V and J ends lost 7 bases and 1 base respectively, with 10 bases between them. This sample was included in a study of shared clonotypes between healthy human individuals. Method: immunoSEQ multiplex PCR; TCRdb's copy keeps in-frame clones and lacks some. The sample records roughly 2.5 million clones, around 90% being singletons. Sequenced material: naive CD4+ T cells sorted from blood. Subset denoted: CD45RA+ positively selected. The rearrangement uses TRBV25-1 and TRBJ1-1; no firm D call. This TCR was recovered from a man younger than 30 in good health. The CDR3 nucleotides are TGTGCCAGCAAATTGACGACGAACACTGAAGCTTTCTTT. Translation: CASKLTTNTEAFF.